This entry is about one T cell receptor (beta chain). Its antigen is not identified. The sample belongs to a study of blood T cells in healthy people across ages. The overall study: Using template switching, researchers captured about one barcoded beta molecule for each two T cells. General observations from the study: Versus aged donors, long-lived donors had higher diversity and more naive CD4+ cells. The recorded TCR beta diversity per million T cells decreased in a roughly linear manner with age.

Primers used in a second PCR of roughly 7 to 12 cycles were a sample-barcoded 5' primer and a J-beta primer mix. MiXCR, run by TCRdb on the 5' RACE reads, gives a single entry per CDR3 protein. The data show about 670,000 distinct CDR3 sequences, with 52% seen just once and roughly 14% held by the top ten. J gave up 2 bases and V 6 bases, and 16 bases lay outside the gene matches. Germline CDR1 is MNHEY and CDR2 is SVGEGT. This CDR3 spans 17 amino acids. The receptor's source is a woman of 80 years or more in good health. The V gene is TRBV6-2 or TRBV6-3, the J gene TRBJ2-7, with TRBD1 matching over 7 bases. Specimen: blood. The CDR3 DNA reads TGTGCCAGCAGACTCGAAACGACAGGGTACCCCACCTACGAGCAGTACTTC. It specifies CASRLETTGYPTYEQYF.